Listed here are 17 T cell receptor beta chains from one sample, sequenced in a study of cytomegalovirus exposure and HLA in healthy donors. The PCR used 60 Vbeta and 13 Jbeta primers. TCRdb's copy holds only in-frame clones and misses some; the assay was immunoSEQ multiplex PCR. The top ten hold 1.2% of the sample, which has about 130,000 clones, around 80% seen once. Sequencing was performed on PBMCs. All receptors come from a female donor in good health and CMV-seronegative.

The gene calls are TRBV30 and TRBJ2-5; 9 positions match TRBD2. V was pared by 0 bases and J by 5 bases, with 7 bases of the junction left unmatched. Germline V gives CDR1 GTSNPN, CDR2 SVGIG (reference sequence). This CDR3 has 15 residues. The CDR3 nucleotides read TGTGCCTGGAGTGTATGGCGGGGGGGCCTGGAGACCCAGTACTTC. This translates into CAWSVWRGGLETQYF.

CDR3 loop: CASSLGGAGANVLTF. The CDR3, as DNA: TGCGCCAGCAGCTTGGGGGGAGCTGGGGCCAACGTCCTGACTTTC. V gene TRBV5-1 combines with J gene TRBJ2-6; D possibly corresponds to TRBD2 (5 bases). V shed 0 bases and J shed 2 bases, with 6 bases lying between them. This CDR3 contains 15 residues. Per the germline V gene, CDR1 is SGHRS and CDR2 is YFSETQ.

Only a few counts were recorded for this clone. This chain uses TRBV5-1 with TRBJ2-7, with a tentative D call TRBD2 (5 bases). Germline V gene lookup returns CDR1 SGHRS and CDR2 YFSETQ. The CDR3 runs to 13 residues. V shed 4 bases and J shed 7 bases, with 15 bases lying between them. The CDR3 loop is CASSPIEGVEQYF. The CDR3 nucleotides are TGCGCCAGCAGCCCCATTGAGGGAGTTGAGCAGTACTTC.

The genes are TRBV30 and TRBJ1-4; the match to TRBD1 covers 8 bases. Germline values: CDR1 GTSNPN, CDR2 SVGIG (reference sequence). The CDR3 runs to 13 residues. V dropped 3 bases and J dropped 8; count of bases not matched to a gene: 5. The DNA for the CDR3 is TGTGCCTGGAGGGACAGGGAAAGGGAAAAACTGTTTTTT. Translation: CAWRDREREKLFF.

The chain recombines TRBV2 with TRBJ2-5; 13 positions match TRBD2. This CDR3 is built from 15 residues. V gave up 2 bases and J gave up 4 bases; unmatched junction bases: 1. Germline V gives CDR1 SNHLY, CDR2 FYNNEI. The CDR3: CASSERLAGGETQYF. DNA for the CDR3: TGTGCCAGCAGTGAACGACTAGCGGGGGGAGAGACCCAGTACTTC. The complete variable domain, with remaining parts taken from reference TRBV2 and TRBJ2-5, reads EPEVTQTPSHQVTQMGQEVILRCVPISNHLYFYWYRQILGQKVEFLVSFYNNEISEKSEIFDDQFSVERPDGSNFTLKIRSTKLEDSAMYFCASSERLAGGETQYFGPGTRLLVL.

This sequence joins TRBV2 and TRBJ2-2; D uncertain. CDR3 size: 15 residues. Germline V gene data show CDR1 as SNHLY and CDR2 as FYNNEI. V lost 4 bases, J lost 0 bases, and 9 bases lay in between. The CDR3: CASSVLSPNTGELFF. DNA of the CDR3: TGTGCCAGCAGTGTCCTTAGCCCGAACACCGGGGAGCTGTTTTTT.

The chain couples TRBV5-1 to TRBJ1-1, with D maybe TRBD1 (5 bases). This CDR3 has 13 amino acids. Deletions cut 4 bases from V and 8 bases from J, with 15 bases between. CDR1 SGHRS and CDR2 YFSETQ come from the germline V gene. CDR3 protein: CASSENPSGEAFF. The CDR3 DNA is TGCGCCAGCAGCGAAAATCCTTCAGGGGAAGCTTTCTTT.

This chain connects TRBV6-1 to TRBJ2-3; D call uncertain. Germline V lookup: CDR1 MNHNS, CDR2 SASEGT. The length of the CDR3 is 13 residues. The germline V and J ends were trimmed by 8 bases and 4 bases, with 13 bases remaining between them. The chain's CDR3 is CASGFRRADTQYF. The CDR3 nucleotides are TGTGCCAGCGGGTTTAGACGGGCAGATACGCAGTATTTT.

The rearrangement joins TRBV2 to TRBJ1-2; possibly TRBD1 for D (6 bases). Germline loops: CDR1 SNHLY, CDR2 FYNNEI. Trimming took off 5 bases at V and 4 bases at J, with 17 bases between the two ends. The CDR3 loop spans 15 amino acids. The DNA of the CDR3 is TGTGCCAGCAGTCCGCAGGGGATGAGTAGCTATGGCTACACCTTC. Translating it yields CASSPQGMSSYGYTF.

This chain connects TRBV6-5 to TRBJ2-7; perhaps TRBD1 as D (6 bases). Trimming took 6 bases from V and 9 from J, leaving 18 bases between them. The germline V gene encodes CDR1 MNHEY and CDR2 SVGAGI. This CDR3 region has 13 residues. CDR3 protein: CASSRGKQGGQYF. CDR3 nucleotide sequence: TGTGCCAGCAGCCGAGGGAAACAGGGCGGGCAGTACTTC.

The V gene is TRBV6-5, the J gene TRBJ1-1, with D uncertain. CDR1 is MNHEY and CDR2 is SVGAGI in the germline V gene. CDR3 size: 12 residues. V gave up 8 bases and J gave up 1 base, with 8 bases separating them. The CDR3 reads CASQDKNTEAFF. For the CDR3, the DNA is TGTGCCAGCCAAGACAAGAACACTGAAGCTTTCTTT.

This clone was counted a few times. The J gene is TRBJ2-3, the V gene TRBV11-2; 10 positions agree with TRBD2. V lost 0 bases to trimming and J lost 1 base; unmatched junction nucleotides: 7. CDR1 and CDR2 (germline): SGHAT, FQNNGV. The CDR3 has 18 amino acids. The chain's CDR3 is CASSLDSRTSGGTDTQYF. The CDR3 DNA is TGTGCCAGCAGCTTAGATTCTCGTACTAGCGGGGGCACAGATACGCAGTATTTT.

The chain links TRBV18 to TRBJ2-7; the D gene is possibly TRBD1 (6 bases). CDR1 is KGHSH and CDR2 is LQKENI in the germline V gene. The CDR3 is made up of 14 amino acids. With 4 bases removed from V and 7 bases from J, the gap between germline ends came to 17 bases. This CDR3 is CASSQTTGPEEQYF. The CDR3 region has the DNA TGTGCCAGCTCACAAACTACAGGGCCTGAGGAGCAGTACTTC.

The chain links TRBV15 to TRBJ1-5; 8 bases line up with TRBD1. V lost 9 bases and J lost 4; bases outside the gene matches: 5. The germline gives CDR1 LNHNV, CDR2 YYDKDF (reference sequence). The CDR3 loop spans 13 amino acids. CDR3 loop: CATAGTGNQPQHF. The CDR3 coding sequence is TGTGCCACAGCCGGGACAGGTAATCAGCCCCAGCATTTT.

This rearrangement joins TRBV13 to TRBJ1-6; D gene ambiguous. The germline V and J ends were trimmed by 2 bases and 10 bases, with 12 bases remaining between them. The germline V gene encodes CDR1 PRHDT and CDR2 FYEKMQ (reference sequence). The CDR3 extends over 14 amino acids. CDR3 protein: CASSLNGVGSPLHF. The CDR3 coding sequence is TGTGCCAGCAGCTTAAACGGGGTTGGGTCACCCCTCCACTTT.

The J gene is TRBJ2-2, the V gene TRBV19; TRBD1 matches at 10 bases. The CDR3 is made up of 14 amino acids. The V gene's germline CDR1 is LNHDA and CDR2 SQIVND (reference sequence). The V segment lost 3 bases and the J segment 6 bases; nucleotides outside the gene matches: 1. This chain's CDR3 is CASSIDRGPGELFF. CDR3 coding DNA: TGTGCCAGTAGTATCGACAGGGGGCCCGGGGAGCTGTTTTTT.

The chain employs TRBV9 and TRBJ2-7; 9 bases line up with TRBD2. This CDR3 has 14 residues. V shed 4 bases, J shed 3 bases, and the junction held 5 bases outside the gene matches. Germline values: CDR1 SGDLS, CDR2 YYNGEE. The CDR3 DNA is TGTGCCAGCAGCCCGGGACTAGCCAACTACGAGCAGTACTTC. Its protein is CASSPGLANYEQYF.